A selection of T cell receptor beta chains follows, all from one sample in a study of blood T cell repertoires in COVID-19. Sequencing used immunoSEQ multiplex PCR; TCRdb keeps in-frame clones, though not all of them. The repertoire has fewer than 250,000 clones, under 90% of them found once; the top ten carry 20%. Sample: peripheral blood. The receptors derive from a man aged 30 to 45 with active or convalescent COVID-19. CDR3s include the opening cysteine and the closing phenylalanine or tryptophan. A D gene is named only where the DNA matches it firmly. The size field is filled for only some rows; it gives once, few, many or a size class.

abundance	v_gene	d_gene	j_gene	CDR3nt	CDR3aa
.	TRBV4-1	TRBD2	TRBJ2-3	TGCGCCAGCAGCCACTTACTAGCGGGGCTGGGAGAAGATACGCAGTATTTT	CASSHLLAGLGEDTQYF
.	TRBV7-2	.	TRBJ2-5	TGTGCCAGCAGCTTAGCTGGCAGACAAGAGACCCAGTACTTC	CASSLAGRQETQYF
.	TRBV5-1	TRBD1	TRBJ2-7	TGCGCCAGCAGCCGGGACAGGGTGTACGAGCAGTACTTC	CASSRDRVYEQYF
.	TRBV6-5	.	TRBJ1-3	TGTGCCAGCATAGCCCGCTCCTCTGGAAACACCATATATTTT	CASIARSSGNTIYF
.	TRBV29-1	.	TRBJ1-4	TGCAGCGTTCGGGGTGAAAAACTGTTTTTT	CSVRGEKLFF
.	TRBV27	TRBD1	TRBJ1-2	TGTGCCAGCAGTTTAATGGGACAGGGCAACTATGGCTACACCTTC	CASSLMGQGNYGYTF
.	TRBV20-1	TRBD1	TRBJ1-2	TGCAGTGCGGGACAGGCTGGTGGCTACACCTTC	CSAGQAGGYTF
.	TRBV6-1	.	TRBJ1-2	TGTGCCAGCAGTGAAGGAGGCTCCTATGGCTACACCTTC	CASSEGGSYGYTF
.	TRBV9	TRBD1	TRBJ1-1	TGTGCCAGCAGCGCCGGGACAGGGAGCTCCACTGAAGCTTTCTTT	CASSAGTGSSTEAFF
.	TRBV5-1	TRBD2	TRBJ2-3	TGCGCCAGCAGGGGAGCAAGCGGGGGGAGCACAGATACGCAGTATTTT	CASRGASGGSTDTQYF
.	TRBV4-3	TRBD1	TRBJ1-4	TGCGCCAGCAGCCAAGAAGGGACAGGGAACTACGAAAAACTGTTTTTT	CASSQEGTGNYEKLFF
.	TRBV7-2	.	TRBJ2-2	TGTGCCAGCAGCTTAGATCACCCGGGACCCGCGGGAGGGGAGCTGTTTTTT	CASSLDHPGPAGGELFF
few	TRBV28	TRBD2	TRBJ2-3	TGTGCCAGCAGCCCCCAGGTAGCGGGGACAGATACGCAGTATTTT	CASSPQVAGTDTQYF
.	TRBV4-3	TRBD1	TRBJ1-2	TGCGCCAGCAGCCCCAAGACAGGGGGCTCGGGATATGGCTACACCTTC	CASSPKTGGSGYGYTF
.	TRBV6-2/TRBV6-3	.	TRBJ1-1	TGTGCCAGCGGCCCCCAGCGACGGATAGAAGCTTTCTTT	CASGPQRRIEAFF